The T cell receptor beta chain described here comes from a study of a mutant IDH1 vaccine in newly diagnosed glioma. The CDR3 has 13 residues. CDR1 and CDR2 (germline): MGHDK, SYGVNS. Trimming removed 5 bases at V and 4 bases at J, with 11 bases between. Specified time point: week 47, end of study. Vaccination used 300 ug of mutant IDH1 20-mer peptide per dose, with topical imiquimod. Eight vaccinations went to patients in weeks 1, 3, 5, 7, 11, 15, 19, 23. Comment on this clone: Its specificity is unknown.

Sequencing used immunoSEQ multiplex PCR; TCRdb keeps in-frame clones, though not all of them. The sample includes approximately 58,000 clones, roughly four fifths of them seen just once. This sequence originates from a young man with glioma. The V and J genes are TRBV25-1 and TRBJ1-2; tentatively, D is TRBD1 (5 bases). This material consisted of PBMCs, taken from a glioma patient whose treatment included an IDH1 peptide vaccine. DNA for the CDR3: TGTGCCAGCAGTAAGACAGAACCCTATGGCTACACCTTC. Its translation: CASSKTEPYGYTF.